What follows are 16 T cell receptor beta chains derived from one specimen sequenced in a study of T cell responses to AZD1222 COVID-19 vaccine. The protocol was immunoSEQ multiplex PCR, while the TCRdb copy is restricted to in-frame clones and leaves out a portion. The data contain some 150,000 clones, about 89% of them singletons. The sequencing here drew on peripheral blood, taken on day 0 of MenACWY control vaccination. The receptors shown here come from an adult in good health.

The V and J genes are TRBV20-1 and TRBJ2-2; TRBD2 aligns across 8 bases. This CDR3 spans 15 amino acids. Germline-derived CDR1 and CDR2 are DFQATT and SNEGSKA (reference sequence). The ends lost 3 bases at V and 6 bases at J; junction bases unmatched: 9. In nucleotides, the CDR3 is TGCAGTGCTAGTAGCAGCGGGAGAGGGGCCGGGGAGCTGTTTTTT. It codes for CSASSSGRGAGELFF.

The genes are TRBV12-2 and TRBJ1-5. TRBV12-2 represents a pseudogene. The CDR3 covers 17 residues. CDR3 DNA: TGTGCAAGTCGCTTGGGAGACCCCCACAGAGACAATCAGCCCCAGCATTTT. Protein product: CASRLGDPHRDNQPQHF.

The chain has TRBV3-1 (or the pseudogene TRBV3-2) and TRBJ1-5; no definite D call. From germline, CDR1 is LGHDT and CDR2 YNNKEL (reference sequence). The CDR3 is 14 amino acids. With 0 bases removed from V and 3 bases from J, the gap between germline ends came to 6 bases. In DNA form, the CDR3 reads TGTGCCAGCAGCCAAGAACAGAACAATCAGCCCCAGCATTTT. Protein sequence: CASSQEQNNQPQHF.

The rearrangement joins TRBV18 to TRBJ1-5; D possibly corresponds to TRBD1 (6 bases). Germline loops: CDR1 KGHSH, CDR2 LQKENI. Trimming cost V 3 bases and J 0 bases, with 15 bases left between them. CDR3 size: 17 residues. In DNA, the CDR3 is TGTGCCAGCTCACCCGTTGCAGGGGCGAATAGCAATCAGCCCCAGCATTTT. Residues: CASSPVAGANSNQPQHF.

CDR3 residues: CSVRSIGNEQFF. The CDR3 nucleotides read TGCAGCGTTCGCTCTATAGGCAATGAGCAGTTCTTC. The chain combines TRBV29-1 with TRBJ2-1; no clear D. Trimming cost V 5 bases and J 6 bases, with 11 bases left between them. Germline V gives CDR1 SQVTM, CDR2 ANQGSEA. This CDR3 has 12 residues.

The gene calls are TRBV11-1 and TRBJ2-1, with 10 nucleotides matching TRBD2. CDR1 is SGHAT and CDR2 is FQDESV in the germline V gene (reference sequence). V gave up 2 bases and J gave up 8 bases; unmatched junction bases: 6. The CDR3 has 15 amino acids. The CDR3 spells CASSLLAGDPDEQFF. The DNA of the CDR3 is TGTGCCAGCAGCTTACTAGCGGGAGATCCGGATGAGCAGTTCTTC.

This chain connects TRBV27 to TRBJ1-6; 8 bases line up with TRBD1. Per the germline V gene, CDR1 is MNHEY and CDR2 is SMNVEV (reference sequence). The J segment lost 8 bases and the V segment lost 6 bases, leaving 0 bases of the junction unmatched. CDR3 length: 12 residues. The CDR3 DNA is TGTGCCAGCAGGACAGGGGATTCACCCCTCCACTTT. Protein sequence: CASRTGDSPLHF.

The chain uses TRBV7-9 and TRBJ1-2; D gene ambiguous. The CDR3 consists of 15 residues. CDR1 is SEHNR and CDR2 is FQNEAQ in the germline V gene (reference sequence). V was clipped by 5 bases and J by 3 bases, with 16 bases between them. The CDR3 reads CASSPRWGIDYGYTF. In nucleotides, the CDR3 is TGTGCCAGCAGCCCTAGGTGGGGTATTGACTATGGCTACACCTTC.

This chain connects TRBV19 to TRBJ2-1, with D maybe TRBD2 (5 bases). Trimming stripped 7 bases from V and 0 bases from J, with 13 bases between. Per the germline V gene, CDR1 is LNHDA and CDR2 is SQIVND (reference sequence). The CDR3 has 15 residues. The CDR3 reads CASKERRSSYNEQFF. The CDR3 nucleotides are TGTGCCAGTAAGGAGCGGCGGAGCTCCTACAATGAGCAGTTCTTC.

In its sample, this clone was seen once. This chain uses TRBV11-3 with TRBJ2-7, with D perhaps matching TRBD2 (6 bases). V lost 5 bases and J lost 2, with 10 bases in between. The CDR3 sequence is 13 residues long. Germline-derived CDR1 and CDR2 are SGHNT and YENEEA. In DNA form, the CDR3 reads TGTGCCAGCAGCCCAGGAGGGACCTACGAGCAGTACTTC. It is translated as CASSPGGTYEQYF.

The rearrangement links TRBV10-3 to TRBJ1-2, with TRBD1 identical over 7 bases. This CDR3 contains 14 residues. CDR1 and CDR2 (germline): ENHRY, SYGVKD. The V and J ends lost 6 bases and 6 bases, in that order; junction bases with no gene match: 10. The chain's CDR3 is CAIRVWTGQDGYTF. The CDR3 DNA is TGTGCCATCAGGGTTTGGACAGGACAGGATGGCTACACCTTC.

This rearrangement joins TRBV29-1 to TRBJ2-7, with D possibly being TRBD1 or TRBD2 (5 bases each). Trimming stripped 4 bases from V and 0 bases from J, with 13 bases between. Per the germline V gene, CDR1 is SQVTM and CDR2 is ANQGSEA. The CDR3 spans 14 residues. CDR3 protein: CSVVPGTSSYEQYF. The CDR3 bases are TGCAGCGTTGTACCCGGGACGAGCTCCTACGAGCAGTACTTC.

The gene calls are TRBV27 and TRBJ1-2, with a weak D call TRBD1 (5 bases). The V and J ends lost 5 bases and 4 bases respectively, with 17 bases between them. The CDR3 has 15 residues. The germline V gene encodes CDR1 MNHEY and CDR2 SMNVEV (reference sequence). This chain's CDR3 is CASSATGTLSYGYTF. The CDR3 DNA sequence: TGTGCCAGCAGTGCCACCGGGACCCTGAGCTATGGCTACACCTTC.

This clone was counted once. V usage is TRBV19 and J usage is TRBJ1-5, with no clear D. Germline V gene sequence: CDR1 LNHDA, CDR2 SQIVND (reference sequence). V was shortened by 5 bases and J by 7 bases, with 9 bases between the two germline ends. CDR3 length: 12 residues. The CDR3 DNA follows: TGTGCCAGTAGTGTTGCTTTACAGCCCCAGCATTTT. It is translated as CASSVALQPQHF.

The chain employs TRBV29-1 and TRBJ1-1; possibly TRBD1 for D (6 bases). Germline values: CDR1 SQVTM, CDR2 ANQGSEA. CDR3 length equals 12 residues. V was trimmed by 5 bases and J by 2 bases, leaving 9 bases between them. DNA of the CDR3: TGCAGCGTTACCAGGGGAAACACTGAAGCTTTCTTT. Translation gives CSVTRGNTEAFF.

V usage is TRBV18 and J usage is TRBJ2-3; the D gene is possibly TRBD1 (5 bases). The CDR3 totals 14 residues. Germline CDR1 and CDR2: KGHSH and LQKENI. The ends were cut back, 3 bases at V and 7 bases at J, with 14 bases in the middle. Here the CDR3 DNA reads TGTGCCAGCTCACCGACAGTTATAATGAATACGCAGTATTTT. Residues: CASSPTVIMNTQYF. Filled out from reference TRBV18 and TRBJ2-3, the complete variable domain reads NAGVMQNPRHLVRRRGQEARLRCSPMKGHSHVYWYRQLPEEGLKFMVYLQKENIIDESGMPKERFSAEFPKEGPSILRIQQVVRGDSAAYFCASSPTVIMNTQYFGPGTRLTVL.